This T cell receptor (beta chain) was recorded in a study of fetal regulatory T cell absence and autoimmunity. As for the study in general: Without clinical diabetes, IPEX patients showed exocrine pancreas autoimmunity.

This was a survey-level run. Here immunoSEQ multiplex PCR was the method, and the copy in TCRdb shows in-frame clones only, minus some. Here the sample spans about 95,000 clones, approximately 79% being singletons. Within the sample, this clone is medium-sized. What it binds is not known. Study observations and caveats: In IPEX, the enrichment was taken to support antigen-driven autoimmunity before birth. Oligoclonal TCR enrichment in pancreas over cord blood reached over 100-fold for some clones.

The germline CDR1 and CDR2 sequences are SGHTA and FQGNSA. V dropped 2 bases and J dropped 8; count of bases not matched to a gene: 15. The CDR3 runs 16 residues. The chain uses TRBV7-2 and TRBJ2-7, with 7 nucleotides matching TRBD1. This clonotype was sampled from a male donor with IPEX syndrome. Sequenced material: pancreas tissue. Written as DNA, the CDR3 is TGTGCCAGCAGCTTAACAGGGGCAGGGATAAGTCTCAAGCAGTACTTC. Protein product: CASSLTGAGISLKQYF.